The 12 T cell receptor beta chains below come from one sample, sequenced in a study of T cells in Graves' hyperthyroidism and ophthalmopathy. RNA transcripts gave rise to amplified TCR beta CDR3 regions. HTBI primers were the set used in a first-round RT-PCR of the TCR CDR3. TCRdb re-derived calls from the multiplex PCR reads in MiXCR, one entry per CDR3 protein. Of hundreds of thousands of distinct CDR3 sequences in the sample, approximately 15% are singletons; the top ten hold roughly 4.5%. The sequenced sample was blood. These receptors were taken from a woman in her 40s with Graves' ophthalmopathy.

This clonotype was detected ten times or more. The rearrangement links TRBV30 to TRBJ2-7; perhaps TRBD1 as D (6 bases). The CDR3 has 13 residues. Trimming cost V 1 base and J 4 bases, with 11 bases left between them. The V gene's germline CDR1 is GTSNPN and CDR2 SVGIG (reference sequence). Here the CDR3 DNA reads TGTGCCTGGAGTGAACAGGGAAAATACGAGCAGTACTTC. It yields the protein CAWSEQGKYEQYF. Full variable domain (remainder filled in from reference TRBV30 and TRBJ2-7): SQTIHQWPATLVQPVGSPLSLECTVEGTSNPNLYWYRQAAGRGLQLLFYSVGIGQISSEVPQNLSASRPQDRQFILSSKKLLLSDSGFYLCAWSEQGKYEQYFGPGTRLTVT.

This clonotype came up many times. V is TRBV7-8 and J is TRBJ1-2; no reliable D call. Trimming left V 3 bases short and J 0 bases short, with 14 bases between. Germline lookup yields CDR1 SGHVS and CDR2 FQNEAQ. The CDR3 covers 16 residues. The CDR3 region is CASSFRTAHPNYGYTF. CDR3 in DNA: TGTGCCAGCAGCTTCAGGACGGCGCATCCTAACTATGGCTACACCTTC.

This clonotype came up many times. The chain carries TRBV28 and TRBJ2-5; D unresolved. Germline lookup yields CDR1 MDHEN and CDR2 SYDVKM. V lost 6 bases, J lost 1 base, and 12 bases lay in between. The CDR3 length is 14 residues. CDR3 residues: CASSGGRAQETQYF. DNA for the CDR3: TGTGCCAGCAGCGGTGGAAGGGCCCAAGAGACCCAGTACTTC.

This clonotype was seen many times. The chain is built from TRBV4-2 and TRBJ2-7, with 7 bases lining up with TRBD2. Losses at the gene ends were 0 bases for V and 5 bases for J; bases not matched to a gene: 7. Germline V gives CDR1 LGHNA, CDR2 YNFKEQ. The CDR3 length is 15 residues. The CDR3 DNA sequence: TGTGCCAGCAGCCAAGAAGTGGCCAGCGGGAACGAGCAGTACTTC. This codes for CASSQEVASGNEQYF.

This clonotype was detected many times. The chain couples TRBV19 to TRBJ1-5, with D uncertain. CDR1 and CDR2 from the germline V gene are LNHDA and SQIVND (reference sequence). V lost 7 bases and J 3 bases, leaving 10 bases between the germline ends. This CDR3 comprises 13 residues. This chain's CDR3 is CASNPQVNQPQHF. The DNA of the CDR3 is TGTGCCAGTAACCCGCAGGTCAATCAGCCCCAGCATTTT.

The chain carries TRBV5-1 and TRBJ2-6; D not resolved. Germline CDR1 and CDR2: SGHRS and YFSETQ. Trimming removed 0 bases from V and 1 base from J, with 11 bases in between. CDR3 length: 17 amino acids. CDR3: CASSLGQVISGANVLTF. The CDR3 coding sequence is TGCGCCAGCAGCTTGGGGCAGGTCATTTCTGGGGCCAACGTCCTGACTTTC.

This clonotype was found a few times. The rearrangement joins TRBV29-1 to TRBJ2-7; 11 bases align to TRBD2. V shed 5 bases and J 6 bases; nucleotides not matched to a gene: 12. The V gene's germline CDR1 is SQVTM and CDR2 ANQGSEA. This CDR3 is 15 amino acids long. The CDR3 sequence: CSVNRLAGTSAEQYF. The CDR3 coding sequence is TGCAGCGTTAATAGACTAGCGGGGACCTCTGCCGAGCAGTACTTC.

This clonotype was found many times. The chain links TRBV6-2 or TRBV6-3 to TRBJ1-1; D unresolved. Deletions cut 5 bases from V and 4 bases from J, with 11 bases between. There are 13 residues in the CDR3. Per the germline V gene, CDR1 is MNHEY and CDR2 is SVGEGT. Here the CDR3 DNA reads TGTGCCAGCAGTGACATGGATTTCACTGAAGCTTTCTTT. Translated, it gives CASSDMDFTEAFF.

This clonotype has a handful of counts. The rearrangement links TRBV5-1 to TRBJ2-5, with 10 positions matching TRBD2. The germline V gene has CDR1 SGHRS and CDR2 YFSETQ. V gave up 3 bases and J gave up 8 bases; unmatched junction bases: 7. The CDR3 spans 14 residues. For the CDR3, the DNA is TGCGCCAGCAGCTCTCTCCTAGCGGGAGATACCCAGTACTTC. Protein: CASSSLLAGDTQYF.

The chain carries TRBV6-2 or TRBV6-3 and TRBJ2-2; 7 positions match TRBD2. The CDR3 is 18 residues long. The V gene's germline CDR1 is MNHEY and CDR2 SVGEGT. The V gene end was trimmed by 7 bases and the J gene end by 3 bases; junction bases not matched to a gene: 17. The CDR3 region is CASIKERGVAHYTGELFF. The CDR3 DNA is TGTGCCAGCATTAAGGAGCGGGGCGTTGCTCACTACACCGGGGAGCTGTTTTTT.

This clonotype turned up a few times. The V and J genes are TRBV7-9 and TRBJ2-4, with 8 bases identical to TRBD2. Germline V gene sequence: CDR1 SEHNR, CDR2 FQNEAQ (reference sequence). V shed 3 bases and J 8 bases; nucleotides not matched to a gene: 9. The CDR3 runs to 15 residues. The CDR3 loop is CASSLSGGPGDIQYF. As DNA, the CDR3 is TGTGCCAGCAGCTTGTCGGGAGGGCCCGGGGACATTCAGTACTTC.

The rearrangement joins TRBV2 to TRBJ1-5, with D possibly matching TRBD1 (6 bases). The CDR3 has 14 amino acids. Between the trimmed V and J ends, which lost 6 bases and 1 base, there was a span of 10 bases. Germline V gives CDR1 SNHLY, CDR2 FYNNEI. The DNA of the CDR3 is TGTGCCAGCAGCTCGGACAGAAGCAATCAGCCCCAGCATTTT. This translates into CASSSDRSNQPQHF.